Following are 12 T cell receptor beta chains from one sample sequenced in a study of T-cell reconstitution after alpha-beta-depleted transplantation in children. As it was prepared, the TCRbeta library received unique molecular identifiers. TCRdb re-called the PCR reads through MiXCR, storing one row per CDR3 protein. The top ten clones hold about 5% of a sample with a few hundred thousand distinct CDR3 sequences, about 12% of them seen once. Material: PBMCs from the stem cell graft donor, obtained from the stem cell graft. The receptor source for this set is a human donor who donated a stem cell graft to a child with combined immunodeficiency.

V gene TRBV30 combines with J gene TRBJ2-3; the match to TRBD1 covers 11 bases. The CDR3 spans 15 residues. Germline V gene lookup returns CDR1 GTSNPN and CDR2 SVGIG (reference sequence). J gave up 0 bases and V 3 bases, and 2 bases lay outside the gene matches. The CDR3 bases are TGTGCCTGGAGCCGGACAGGGGGCAGCACAGATACGCAGTATTTT. It encodes CAWSRTGGSTDTQYF.

This clonotype was found a few times. The V and J genes are TRBV7-9 and TRBJ2-3; D call uncertain. Germline CDR1 reads SEHNR; CDR2 reads FQNEAQ (reference sequence). Trimming took 9 bases from V and 2 from J, leaving 12 bases between them. The CDR3 is 13 amino acids. The DNA for the CDR3 is TGTGCCAGTGGGTCTGCGAACACAGATACGCAGTATTTT. Its protein product is CASGSANTDTQYF.

V gene TRBV29-1 combines with J gene TRBJ2-1; TRBD2 agrees at 14 bases. With 4 bases clipped from V and 9 bases from J, the junction kept 8 bases outside the gene matches. Germline-derived CDR1 and CDR2 are SQVTM and ANQGSEA. The CDR3 is 15 amino acids. The CDR3 loop is CSVAPGLAGVSEQFF. CDR3 in DNA: TGCAGCGTTGCTCCGGGACTAGCGGGAGTAAGTGAGCAGTTCTTC.

The sample holds many counts of this clonotype. The chain recombines TRBV6-1 with TRBJ2-7; TRBD2 is a possible D gene (7 bases). The CDR3 loop spans 15 amino acids. Per germline, CDR1 MNHNS and CDR2 SASEGT. The V gene lost 6 bases and the J gene lost 1 base, with 16 bases spanning the gap. This chain's CDR3 is CASRAAQGGSYEQYF. The CDR3 DNA sequence: TGTGCCAGCAGAGCAGCACAGGGAGGGTCCTACGAGCAGTACTTC.

The table lists this clonotype with a few counts. V usage is TRBV20-1 and J usage is TRBJ2-3; D not resolved. Trimming left V 5 bases short and J 2 bases short, with 14 bases between. Germline loops: CDR1 DFQATT, CDR2 SNEGSKA (reference sequence). The CDR3 extends over 14 amino acids. The CDR3 loop is CSAFDTADTDTQYF. The CDR3 DNA follows: TGCAGTGCTTTTGACACTGCCGACACAGATACGCAGTATTTT.

This clonotype was recorded once. The V call is TRBV7-2, the J call TRBJ1-4; D is unclear. V lost 3 bases and J 5 bases, leaving 10 bases between the germline ends. The CDR3 totals 14 residues. CDR1 and CDR2 (germline): SGHTA, FQGNSA. The CDR3 DNA sequence: TGTGCCAGCAGCTTTGGTAGGACGAATGAAAAACTGTTTTTT. It specifies CASSFGRTNEKLFF.

This clonotype was counted a few times. The CDR3 coding sequence is TGTGCCAGCAGCTTAGGACACCCTTTTGAAGCTTTCTTT. The encoded protein is CASSLGHPFEAFF. This chain connects TRBV7-3 to TRBJ1-1, with a possible D match to TRBD1 (5 bases). Germline CDR1 SGHTA, CDR2 FQGTGA. The CDR3 consists of 13 residues. V shed 2 bases and J shed 7 bases, with 11 bases lying between them.

In this sample, this clonotype turned up many times. V gene TRBV29-1 combines with J gene TRBJ2-5, with 7 bases that match TRBD2. V was pared by 8 bases and J by 6 bases, with 21 bases of the junction left unmatched. The CDR3 length is 16 residues. CDR1 and CDR2 (germline): SQVTM, ANQGSEA. CDR3: CSYSPGGLAGGQTQYF. As DNA, the CDR3 is TGCAGCTACTCTCCTGGCGGATTAGCGGGCGGGCAGACCCAGTACTTC. Complete variable domain (other parts from reference TRBV29-1 and TRBJ2-5): SAVISQKPSRDICQRGTSLTIQCQVDSQVTMMFWYRQQPGQSLTLIATANQGSEATYESGFVIDKFPISRPNLTFSTLTVSNMSPEDSSIYLCSYSPGGLAGGQTQYFGPGTRLLVL.

J is TRBJ2-7 and V is TRBV16; 7 bases are shared with TRBD1. With V trimmed by 0 bases and J by 9 bases, 14 bases remained unmatched. CDR3 size: 16 residues. Germline values: CDR1 KGHSY, CDR2 FQNENV. The CDR3 nucleotides read TGTGCCAGCAGCCAATCAGGGACAGTCGTTTTTACGAGGCAGTACTTC. Translated: CASSQSGTVVFTRQYF.

This clonotype was counted at least ten times. This rearrangement joins TRBV7-9 to TRBJ2-7, with a weak D call TRBD1 (6 bases). The length of the CDR3 is 13 residues. V gave up 10 bases and J gave up 1 base, with 14 bases separating them. Germline CDR1 SEHNR, CDR2 FQNEAQ (reference sequence). In DNA form, the CDR3 reads TGTGCCACTAGGTTACAGGGTTCCTACGAGCAGTACTTC. As protein: CATRLQGSYEQYF.

This clonotype has a count of ten or more. The V call is TRBV7-2, the J call TRBJ2-2; TRBD1 matches 8 bases. Unmatched junction bases numbered 8, after V lost 5 bases and J lost 3 bases. The CDR3 runs 16 residues. CDR1 is SGHTA, CDR2 FQGNSA, per germline. Here the CDR3 reads CASSSLTGEDTGELFF. The CDR3 nucleotides are TGTGCCAGCAGCAGTTTGACAGGGGAGGACACCGGGGAGCTGTTTTTT.

V and J are TRBV20-1 and TRBJ1-1; D is possibly TRBD1 (6 bases). V was pared by 0 bases and J by 5 bases, with 22 bases between. The CDR3 is made up of 17 amino acids. The germline gives CDR1 DFQATT, CDR2 SNEGSKA (reference sequence). CDR3 coding DNA: TGCAGTGCTAGAGACCTCGGACAGCCCAGGGCTGCTACTGAAGCTTTCTTT. This encodes CSARDLGQPRAATEAFF.